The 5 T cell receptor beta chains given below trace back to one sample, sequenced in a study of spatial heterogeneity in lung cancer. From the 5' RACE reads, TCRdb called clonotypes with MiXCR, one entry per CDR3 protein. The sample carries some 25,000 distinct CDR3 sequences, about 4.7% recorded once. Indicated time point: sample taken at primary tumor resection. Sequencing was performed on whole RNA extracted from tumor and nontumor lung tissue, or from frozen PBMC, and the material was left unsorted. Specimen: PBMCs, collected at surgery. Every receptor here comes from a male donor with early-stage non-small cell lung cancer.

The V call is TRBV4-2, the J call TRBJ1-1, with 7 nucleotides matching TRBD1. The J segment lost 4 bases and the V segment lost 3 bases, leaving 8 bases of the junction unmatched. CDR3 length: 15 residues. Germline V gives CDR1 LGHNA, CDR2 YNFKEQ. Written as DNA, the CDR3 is TGTGCCAGCAGCCAGACAGGGAGCTTGGGCACTGAAGCTTTCTTT. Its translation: CASSQTGSLGTEAFF.

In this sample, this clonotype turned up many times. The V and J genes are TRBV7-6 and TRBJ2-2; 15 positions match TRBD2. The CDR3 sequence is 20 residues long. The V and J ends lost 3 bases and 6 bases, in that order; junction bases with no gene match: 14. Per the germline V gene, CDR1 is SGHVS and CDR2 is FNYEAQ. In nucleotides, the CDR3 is TGTGCCAGCAGCTTCAACCCCGGGACTAGCGGGGGGTCTTTCGCCGGGGAGCTGTTTTTT. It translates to CASSFNPGTSGGSFAGELFF.

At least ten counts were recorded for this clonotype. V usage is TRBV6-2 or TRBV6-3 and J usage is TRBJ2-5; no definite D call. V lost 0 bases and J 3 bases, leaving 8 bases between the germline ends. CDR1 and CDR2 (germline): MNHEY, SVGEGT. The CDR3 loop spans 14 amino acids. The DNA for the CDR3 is TGTGCCAGCAGTTACTCGAGTCGGAAAGAGACCCAGTACTTC. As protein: CASSYSSRKETQYF.

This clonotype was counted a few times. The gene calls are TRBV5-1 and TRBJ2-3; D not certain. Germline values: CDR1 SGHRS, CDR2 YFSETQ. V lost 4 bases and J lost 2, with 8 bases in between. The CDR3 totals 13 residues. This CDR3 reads CASSVQVTDTQYF. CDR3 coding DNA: TGCGCCAGCAGCGTCCAGGTCACAGATACGCAGTATTTT.

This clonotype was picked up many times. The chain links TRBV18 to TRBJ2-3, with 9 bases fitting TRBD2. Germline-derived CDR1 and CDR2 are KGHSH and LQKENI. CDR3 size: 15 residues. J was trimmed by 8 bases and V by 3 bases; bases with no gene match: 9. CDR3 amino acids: CASSPPGGGARTQYF. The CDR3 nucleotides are TGTGCCAGCTCACCCCCGGGCGGGGGGGCTCGTACGCAGTATTTT.